This T cell receptor (beta chain) is drawn from a study of regulatory T cells in long-lasting Graves disease. Study-wide results and limits: Persistent Graves' patients showed a TCR diversity that was lower than that of newly diagnosed ones. Sampling was limited to peripheral blood rather than thyroid tissue.

The CDR3 contains 18 residues. With V trimmed by 5 bases and J by 0 bases, 10 bases remained unmatched. CDR1 and CDR2 from the germline V gene are SGHAT and FQNNGV. Assembly of TCR beta libraries relied on iRepertoire HTBI primers together with Arm-PCR of CDR3 regions. TCRdb re-called the multiplex PCR reads through MiXCR, storing one row per CDR3 protein. Of approximately 250,000 distinct CDR3 sequences listed, 18% are singletons. Time point of the sample: newly diagnosed GD, antithyroid drugs for less than 3 months. Construction of the TCR library relied on RNA isolated from PBMCs. An endocrinology department in Xi'an, China, recruited the patients. This clonotype was recorded many times. Its antigen is still unknown.

The specimen was peripheral blood mononuclear cells (PBMCs), collected at new diagnosis, from a patient treated with antithyroid drugs. The chain recombines TRBV11-2 with TRBJ2-5, with 12 bases that match TRBD2. The sequence came from a female donor with Graves disease. CDR3 DNA: TGTGCCAGCAGCCCCCTTCCATGGACTAGCGGGGACCAAGAGACCCAGTACTTC. This codes for CASSPLPWTSGDQETQYF.